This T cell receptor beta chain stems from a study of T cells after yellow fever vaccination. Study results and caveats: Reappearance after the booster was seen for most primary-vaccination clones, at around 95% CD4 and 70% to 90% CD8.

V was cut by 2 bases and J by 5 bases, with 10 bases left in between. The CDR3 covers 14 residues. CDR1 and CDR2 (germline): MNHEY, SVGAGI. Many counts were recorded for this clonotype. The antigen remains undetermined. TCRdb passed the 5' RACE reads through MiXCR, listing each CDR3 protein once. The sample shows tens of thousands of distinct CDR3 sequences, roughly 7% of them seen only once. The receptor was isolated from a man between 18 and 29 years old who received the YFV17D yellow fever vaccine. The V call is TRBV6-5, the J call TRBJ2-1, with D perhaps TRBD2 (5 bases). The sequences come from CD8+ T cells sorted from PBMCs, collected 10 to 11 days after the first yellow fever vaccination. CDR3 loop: CASSYTRAHNEQFF. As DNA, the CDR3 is TGTGCCAGCAGTTACACTAGGGCCCACAATGAGCAGTTCTTC.